Listed here are 22 T cell receptor beta chains from one sample, sequenced in a study of blood T cell repertoires in COVID-19. The table came from immunoSEQ multiplex PCR; TCRdb's copy has only in-frame clones and leaves some out. Of just over 350,000 clones in the sample, 87% were seen once. Sequencing was carried out using PBMCs or T cells enriched from blood (not recorded which). Receptors originate from a woman in her 30s who had recovered from COVID-19.

The chain recombines TRBV29-1 with TRBJ2-2; TRBD1 is a possible D gene (6 bases). CDR1 and CDR2 from the germline V gene are SQVTM and ANQGSEA. The CDR3 consists of 14 residues. V lost 5 bases to trimming and J lost 0 bases, with 10 bases between them. The CDR3 sequence: CSVIDRPNTGELFF. As DNA, the CDR3 is TGCAGCGTTATCGACAGGCCGAACACCGGGGAGCTGTTTTTT.

V gene TRBV4-1 combines with J gene TRBJ2-1; D is undetermined. This CDR3 region has 12 residues. Trimming removed 4 bases at V and 7 bases at J, with 8 bases between. Germline V lookup: CDR1 MGHRA, CDR2 YSYEKL. The CDR3 sequence is CASSPSLNEQFF. The CDR3 nucleotides are TGCGCCAGCAGCCCCTCCCTTAATGAGCAGTTCTTC.

The CDR3 DNA sequence: TGCAGTGCTAGACATGCGCCTGGGCAGTACTTC. Translation gives CSARHAPGQYF. The chain joins TRBV20-1 to TRBJ2-7, with D uncertain. V was trimmed by 2 bases and J by 9 bases, leaving 11 bases between them. Germline assignment: CDR1 DFQATT and CDR2 SNEGSKA (reference sequence). The CDR3 consists of 11 residues.

V usage is TRBV5-1 and J usage is TRBJ2-5, with D tentatively TRBD1 (6 bases). V was pared by 3 bases and J by 3 bases, with 15 bases between. The germline V gene encodes CDR1 SGHRS and CDR2 YFSETQ. This CDR3 is 15 amino acids long. In nucleotides, the CDR3 is TGCGCCAGCAGCTCCCTCGGGACATCGGAAGAGACCCAGTACTTC. Its protein product is CASSSLGTSEETQYF.

The chain couples TRBV20-1 to TRBJ2-1; no firm D call. The V gene's germline CDR1 is DFQATT and CDR2 SNEGSKA (reference sequence). The CDR3 covers 11 residues. Trimming took off 6 bases at V and 2 bases at J, with 5 bases between the two ends. CDR3 bases: TGCAGTGCGAGCCCCTACAATGAGCAGTTCTTC. Protein: CSASPYNEQFF.

This chain uses TRBV5-1 with TRBJ1-4; a possible D gene is TRBD1 (6 bases). The CDR3 sequence is 15 residues long. V lost 4 bases to trimming and J lost 7 bases, with 17 bases between them. The V gene's germline CDR1 is SGHRS and CDR2 YFSETQ. CDR3 in amino acids: CASSPTGGLAEKLFF. CDR3 nucleotide sequence: TGCGCCAGCAGCCCGACCGGGGGGCTTGCTGAAAAACTGTTTTTT.

The chain recombines TRBV21-1 with TRBJ2-7; the D call of TRBD1 is as the table states it, not checked on the DNA. TRBV21-1 is a recognized pseudogene. The CDR3 runs to 14 residues. CDR3 region: CASSKGGRTYEQYF. DNA of the CDR3: TGTGCCAGCAGCAAAGGGGGCAGGACCTACGAGCAGTACTTC.

The chain links TRBV7-6 to TRBJ1-1; unclear D gene. Germline values: CDR1 SGHVS, CDR2 FNYEAQ. Between the trimmed V and J ends, which lost 0 bases and 0 bases, there was a span of 8 bases. The CDR3 runs to 15 residues. In nucleotides, the CDR3 is TGTGCCAGCAGCTTAGCTACGGGGTTGAACACTGAAGCTTTCTTT. Residues: CASSLATGLNTEAFF.

The chain employs TRBV18 and TRBJ1-3, with 8 bases lining up with TRBD1. Looked up from germline, CDR1 is KGHSH and CDR2 is LQKENI. The CDR3 has 18 residues. After removal of 6 bases from V and 1 base from J, the junction contained 14 bases not matched to a gene. The CDR3 bases are TGTGCCAGCTCTGACTATACAGGGGGAGATACATCTGGAAACACCATATATTTT. Its protein product is CASSDYTGGDTSGNTIYF.

This clone was observed a handful of times. V is TRBV19 and J is TRBJ1-2, with 7 bases identical to TRBD1. Trimming cost V 10 bases and J 5 bases; bases outside gene matches: 13. The CDR3 loop spans 14 amino acids. Germline loops: CDR1 LNHDA, CDR2 SQIVND (reference sequence). As DNA, the CDR3 is TGTGCCACCACCCAGCCGGGACAGACTTATGGCTACACCTTC. Protein product: CATTQPGQTYGYTF. The entire variable domain, with the rest obtained from reference TRBV19 and TRBJ1-2, is as follows: DGGITQSPKYLFRKEGQNVTLSCEQNLNHDAMYWYRQDPGQGLRLIYYSQIVNDFQKGDIAEGYSVSREKKESFPLTVTSAQKNPTAFYLCATTQPGQTYGYTFGSGTRLTVV.

This chain joins TRBV30 and TRBJ2-3; D gene unclear. V was trimmed by 2 bases and J by 4 bases, leaving 10 bases between them. The CDR3 loop spans 13 amino acids. CDR1 GTSNPN and CDR2 SVGIG come from the germline V gene (reference sequence). CDR3 sequence (DNA): TGTGCCTGGAGTACCCGCCGGGCAGATACGCAGTATTTT. Translating gives CAWSTRRADTQYF.

The sample holds a few counts of this clone. The chain uses TRBV11-2 and TRBJ2-7; 11 bases map to TRBD2. CDR1 and CDR2 (germline): SGHAT, FQNNGV. The CDR3 is made up of 14 amino acids. V lost 3 bases to trimming and J lost 5 bases; unmatched junction nucleotides: 3. The CDR3 here is CASSFLAGGHEQYF. In DNA, the CDR3 is TGTGCCAGCAGCTTCCTAGCGGGAGGCCACGAGCAGTACTTC.

The chain recombines TRBV9 with TRBJ2-2, with TRBD2 identical over 12 bases. V was clipped by 0 bases and J by 0 bases; unmatched bases: 0. The germline V gene has CDR1 SGDLS and CDR2 YYNGEE. The CDR3 contains 17 residues. CDR3 nucleotides: TGTGCCAGCAGCGTAGGGACTAGCGGGGCGAACACCGGGGAGCTGTTTTTT. This encodes CASSVGTSGANTGELFF. Drawing the rest from reference TRBV9 and TRBJ2-2, the complete variable domain is DSGVTQTPKHLITATGQRVTLRCSPRSGDLSVYWYQQSLDQGLQFLIQYYNGEERAKGNILERFSAQQFPDLHSELNLSSLELGDSALYFCASSVGTSGANTGELFFGEGSRLTVL.

This clone has only one observation. The V and J genes are TRBV28 and TRBJ2-7, with 8 bases that match TRBD1. Per the germline V gene, CDR1 is MDHEN and CDR2 is SYDVKM. J was trimmed by 4 bases and V by 6 bases; bases with no gene match: 8. The CDR3 sequence is 14 residues long. CDR3 in amino acids: CASRETGGAYEQYF. Written as DNA, the CDR3 is TGTGCCAGCAGGGAAACAGGGGGAGCTTACGAGCAGTACTTC.

This chain connects TRBV7-2 to TRBJ1-1; 9 nucleotides agree with TRBD1. The CDR3 has 14 amino acids. The J segment lost 4 bases and the V segment lost 4 bases, leaving 4 bases of the junction unmatched. The germline V gene has CDR1 SGHTA and CDR2 FQGNSA. The CDR3 spells CASSSMTGGTEAFF. The DNA of the CDR3 is TGTGCCAGCAGCTCAATGACAGGGGGCACTGAAGCTTTCTTT.

Turning to this clone: Distinct nucleotide sequences in the sample also encode this CDR3. This chain connects TRBV12-3 or TRBV12-4 to TRBJ2-7, with D perhaps matching TRBD1 (6 bases). The CDR3 is 13 amino acids. V was cut by 4 bases and J by 2 bases, with 9 bases left in between. CDR3 sequence (DNA): TGTGCCAGCAGTTCAGGACAGACCTACGAGCAGTACTTC. Translating it yields CASSSGQTYEQYF.

This clone came up a few times. The chain has TRBV3-1 (or the pseudogene TRBV3-2) and TRBJ1-2; the D gene is possibly TRBD1 (6 bases). The CDR3 spans 17 residues. Trimming took 1 base from V and 4 from J, leaving 19 bases between them. In germline, CDR1 is LGHDT, CDR2 YNNKEL (reference sequence). The CDR3 protein is CASSQGPGPTGFYGYTF. CDR3 nucleotide sequence: TGTGCCAGCAGCCAAGGTCCGGGACCAACAGGGTTCTATGGCTACACCTTC.

V and J are TRBV6-5 and TRBJ1-5; 11 bases align to TRBD1. CDR3 length: 16 amino acids. Trimming took 0 bases from V and 10 from J; bases not matched to a gene: 8. In germline, CDR1 is MNHEY, CDR2 SVGAGI. CDR3 DNA sequence: TGTGCCAGCAGTTACTCAGGGACAGGGGGGCAGGGACCCCAGCATTTT. Protein: CASSYSGTGGQGPQHF.

The chain carries TRBV19 and TRBJ1-1, with D hard to call. The CDR3 runs 14 residues. V lost 5 bases and J lost 3, with 13 bases in between. CDR1 is LNHDA and CDR2 is SQIVND in the germline V gene (reference sequence). CDR3 nucleotide sequence: TGTGCCAGTAGTGCGCAGGCTTACCACACTGAAGCTTTCTTT. It is translated as CASSAQAYHTEAFF.

DNA for the CDR3: TGTGCCAGCAGCTCCCGGGACAGGATGTTTGGAAACACCATATATTTT. Residues: CASSSRDRMFGNTIYF. The rearrangement uses TRBV13 and TRBJ1-3, with 8 nucleotides matching TRBD1. V lost 4 bases and J lost 3; bases outside the gene matches: 8. CDR3 length: 16 residues. Germline CDR1 PRHDT, CDR2 FYEKMQ (reference sequence). Drawing the rest from reference TRBV13 and TRBJ1-3, the complete variable domain is AAGVIQSPRHLIKEKRETATLKCYPIPRHDTVYWYQQGPGQDPQFLISFYEKMQSDKGSIPDRFSAQQFSDYHSELNMSSLELGDSALYFCASSSRDRMFGNTIYFGEGSWLTVV.

J is TRBJ2-1 and V is TRBV5-1; 10 bases map to TRBD2. The germline V gene has CDR1 SGHRS and CDR2 YFSETQ. J was trimmed by 10 bases and V by 2 bases; bases with no gene match: 6. The CDR3 loop spans 14 amino acids. The chain's CDR3 is CASSFLAGAGEQFF. The CDR3 DNA sequence: TGCGCCAGCAGCTTCCTAGCGGGGGCTGGGGAGCAGTTCTTC.

The chain recombines TRBV28 with TRBJ1-5; TRBD1 might be the D (5 bases). Between the trimmed V and J ends, which lost 3 bases and 2 bases, there was a span of 11 bases. This CDR3 contains 15 residues. Germline V gene data show CDR1 as MDHEN and CDR2 as SYDVKM. The CDR3 bases are TGTGCCAGCAGTTTGAGTGGGGCTGGCAATCAGCCCCAGCATTTT. Its protein is CASSLSGAGNQPQHF.